The 22 T cell receptor beta chains presented below share a single source sample, sequenced in a study of radiation and T cells in renal cell carcinoma. Time point here: blood 4 weeks post-SBRT, at nephrectomy. The treatment: 15 Gy SBRT to primary tumor, nephrectomy 4 weeks later. TCRdb's table, derived via immunoSEQ multiplex PCR, lists solely in-frame clones and lacks some. The sample consists of 150,000 or so clones, 88% of them appearing once. The sequenced sample was blood, obtained from a patient whose treatment included radiotherapy and nephrectomy. All receptors come from a woman aged 50 to 60 with renal cell carcinoma.

The V and J genes are TRBV5-1 and TRBJ2-7; 12 bases fit TRBD2. The CDR3 runs 16 residues. V shed 4 bases, J shed 2 bases, and the junction held 7 bases outside the gene matches. The germline V gene has CDR1 SGHRS and CDR2 YFSETQ. CDR3 sequence reads: CASSTLAGGAPYEQYF. In DNA form, the CDR3 reads TGCGCCAGCAGCACCCTAGCGGGGGGGGCCCCCTACGAGCAGTACTTC.

A single count supports this clone. The chain combines TRBV6-1 with TRBJ1-3; possibly TRBD1 for D (5 bases). The CDR3 length is 15 residues. CDR1 is MNHNS, CDR2 SASEGT, per germline. Trimming shortened V by 2 bases and J by 4 bases, and 12 bases separated the two germline ends. The CDR3, as DNA: TGTGCCAGCAGTGAACAGGTCAGGGCCGGAAACACCATATATTTT. Translating gives CASSEQVRAGNTIYF.

The J gene is TRBJ1-2, the V gene TRBV6-5; D unclear. Deletions cut 7 bases from V and 7 bases from J, with 16 bases between. CDR1 and CDR2 (germline): MNHEY, SVGAGI. The CDR3 has 13 residues. CDR3 amino acids: CASNTAGVGGYTF. Here the CDR3 DNA reads TGTGCCAGCAATACAGCCGGGGTGGGTGGCTACACCTTC.

The chain employs TRBV5-4 and TRBJ2-1, with D possibly being TRBD1 (5 bases). The ends were cut back, 1 base at V and 0 bases at J, with 5 bases in the middle. Germline assignment: CDR1 SGHNT and CDR2 YYREEE (reference sequence). This CDR3 has 14 residues. The CDR3 loop reads CASSLQGSYNEQFF. CDR3 nucleotides: TGTGCCAGCAGCTTGCAGGGCTCCTACAATGAGCAGTTCTTC.

The chain has TRBV7-3 and TRBJ2-7; D might be TRBD1 (6 bases). Germline CDR1 and CDR2: SGHTA and FQGTGA. The CDR3 length is 19 residues. Trimming removed 1 base at V and 5 bases at J, with 27 bases between. The CDR3 DNA is TGTGCCAGCAGCTTAAAGGGCTCGGACAGACCATACCGCCTTGACGAGCAGTACTTC. It encodes CASSLKGSDRPYRLDEQYF.

The chain combines TRBV7-2 with TRBJ1-2, with 8 bases identical to TRBD1. Germline loops: CDR1 SGHTA, CDR2 FQGNSA. V was pared by 3 bases and J by 13 bases, with 7 bases of the junction left unmatched. CDR3 length: 12 amino acids. The CDR3 sequence is CASSLDRVKFTF. The CDR3 DNA reads as TGTGCCAGCAGCTTGGACAGGGTGAAATTCACCTTC.

About this clone: At the DNA level, this CDR3 is encoded by other sequences in the same sample as well. Here the CDR3 reads CASSFSRDQPQHF. In DNA form, the CDR3 reads TGTGCCAGTAGTTTCTCCAGGGATCAGCCCCAGCATTTT. The rearrangement uses TRBV19 and TRBJ1-5, with D possibly being TRBD1 (5 bases). Trimming took off 5 bases at V and 5 bases at J, with 10 bases between the two ends. This CDR3 has 13 residues. Germline values: CDR1 LNHDA, CDR2 SQIVND (reference sequence).

This chain links TRBV2 with TRBJ1-6; D unclear. The germline CDR1 and CDR2 sequences are SNHLY and FYNNEI. With 1 base removed from V and 18 bases from J, the gap between germline ends came to 10 bases. The CDR3 covers 11 residues. CDR3 in amino acids: CASSEGTVPHF. CDR3 nucleotides: TGTGCCAGCAGTGAAGGGACCGTCCCCCACTTT.

This clone was seen a few times. The chain combines TRBV11-2 with TRBJ2-2; D is unresolved. The CDR3 consists of 13 residues. Germline CDR1 and CDR2: SGHAT and FQNNGV. V lost 7 bases and J lost 7, with 13 bases in between. CDR3 DNA: TGTGCCAGCATTGAAGTAATTGGCGGGGAGCTGTTTTTT. As protein: CASIEVIGGELFF.

Within the sample, this clone is medium-sized. The V gene is TRBV19, the J gene TRBJ2-1; 8 nucleotides line up with TRBD2. Germline loops: CDR1 LNHDA, CDR2 SQIVND (reference sequence). The CDR3 runs to 15 residues. J lost 1 base, V lost 6 bases, and 5 bases had no gene match. In DNA form, the CDR3 reads TGTGCCAGTAGCGCTACTAGCGGATCCTACAATGAGCAGTTCTTC. It is translated as CASSATSGSYNEQFF. Using reference TRBV19 and TRBJ2-1 for the parts outside the CDR3, the full variable domain is DGGITQSPKYLFRKEGQNVTLSCEQNLNHDAMYWYRQDPGQGLRLIYYSQIVNDFQKGDIAEGYSVSREKKESFPLTVTSAQKNPTAFYLCASSATSGSYNEQFFGPGTRLTVL.

The chain employs TRBV7-2 and TRBJ1-1; D is possibly TRBD1 (6 bases). V lost 5 bases and J lost 4, with 14 bases in between. Looked up from germline, CDR1 is SGHTA and CDR2 is FQGNSA. The CDR3 is made up of 14 amino acids. CDR3 bases: TGTGCCAGCAGCAGTTACAGGGTGAGCACTGAAGCTTTCTTT. Residues: CASSSYRVSTEAFF.

The rearrangement links TRBV2 to TRBJ2-1; 10 bases are shared with TRBD2. Trimming removed 8 bases from V and 4 bases from J; junction bases left unmatched: 5. The CDR3 sequence is 14 residues long. The germline V gene encodes CDR1 SNHLY and CDR2 FYNNEI. The DNA for the CDR3 is TGTGCCAGCTTGAGGACTAGCGGATACAATGAGCAGTTCTTC. It specifies CASLRTSGYNEQFF.

The chain couples TRBV11-2 to TRBJ1-1; D gene unclear. V lost 7 bases and J 8 bases, leaving 17 bases between the germline ends. CDR1 and CDR2 from the germline V gene are SGHAT and FQNNGV. The CDR3 is 13 amino acids. The DNA for the CDR3 is TGTGCCAGCAACTCTTTACGGACGACCGAAGCTTTCTTT. Protein product: CASNSLRTTEAFF.

The chain carries TRBV5-1 and TRBJ2-3; 15 bases agree with TRBD2. There are 16 residues in the CDR3. Per the germline V gene, CDR1 is SGHRS and CDR2 is YFSETQ. J lost 4 bases, V lost 4 bases, and 4 bases had no gene match. CDR3 sequence reads: CASSLRTSGGADTQYF. CDR3 bases: TGCGCCAGCAGCCTGCGGACTAGCGGGGGGGCAGATACGCAGTATTTT.

The chain is built from TRBV6-5 and TRBJ1-4; D is perhaps TRBD1 (6 bases). The germline CDR1 and CDR2 sequences are MNHEY and SVGAGI. This CDR3 comprises 16 residues. The V end lost 4 bases, the J end lost 4 bases, and 16 bases lay between the germline ends. Written as DNA, the CDR3 is TGTGCCAGCAGTTCCACCGGGGGCGGACATAATGAAAAACTGTTTTTT. Encoded protein: CASSSTGGGHNEKLFF.

This clone has just one count. Different DNA sequences within this sample yield the same CDR3. V is TRBV7-2 and J is TRBJ1-6; D remains ambiguous. V lost 1 base and J lost 4, with 5 bases in between. CDR1 SGHTA and CDR2 FQGNSA come from the germline V gene. The CDR3 sequence is 14 residues long. The CDR3 DNA reads as TGTGCCAGCAGCTTAGGAGGGTATAATTCACCCCTCCACTTT. Residues: CASSLGGYNSPLHF.

The J gene is TRBJ1-1, the V gene TRBV18, with 8 bases matching TRBD1. CDR3 length: 16 amino acids. V lost 3 bases to trimming and J lost 0 bases; unmatched junction nucleotides: 6. CDR1 and CDR2 from the germline V gene are KGHSH and LQKENI. CDR3 sequence (DNA): TGTGCCAGCTCACCGCAGGGGGCGGGGGTGAACACTGAAGCTTTCTTT. As protein: CASSPQGAGVNTEAFF. Supplemented by reference TRBV18 and TRBJ1-1, the full variable domain reads NAGVMQNPRHLVRRRGQEARLRCSPMKGHSHVYWYRQLPEEGLKFMVYLQKENIIDESGMPKERFSAEFPKEGPSILRIQQVVRGDSAAYFCASSPQGAGVNTEAFFGQGTRLTVV.

This chain connects TRBV4-1 to TRBJ2-6; 11 bases align to TRBD1. The junction had 5 bases not matched to a gene; V was cut back by 2 bases and J by 2 bases. This CDR3 region has 18 residues. Germline-derived CDR1 and CDR2 are MGHRA and YSYEKL. The DNA of the CDR3 is TGCGCCAGCAGCCAACCCGGACAGGGGGCGCCTGGGGCCAACGTCCTGACTTTC. It specifies CASSQPGQGAPGANVLTF.

The chain is built from TRBV7-9 and TRBJ1-3; D gene unclear. The CDR3 runs 15 residues. Germline loops: CDR1 SEHNR, CDR2 FQNEAQ (reference sequence). Trimming removed 5 bases at V and 0 bases at J, with 11 bases between. The CDR3 here is CASSRDGDSGNTIYF. As DNA, the CDR3 is TGTGCCAGCAGCCGTGACGGCGACTCTGGAAACACCATATATTTT. Together with reference TRBV7-9 and TRBJ1-3, the CDR3 gives the full variable domain: DTGVSQNPRHKITKRGQNVTFRCDPISEHNRLYWYRQTLGQGPEFLTYFQNEAQLEKSRLLSDRFSAERPKGSFSTLEIQRTEQGDSAMYLCASSRDGDSGNTIYFGEGSWLTVV.

V gene TRBV7-6 combines with J gene TRBJ1-1; D is unresolved. V lost 0 bases to trimming and J lost 5 bases, with 10 bases between them. The CDR3 runs to 14 residues. Germline assignment: CDR1 SGHVS and CDR2 FNYEAQ. The CDR3 nucleotides are TGTGCCAGCAGCTTAGCGCTTGTGGGGACTGAAGCTTTCTTT. Amino acid sequence: CASSLALVGTEAFF.

This clone appeared a single time. This rearrangement joins TRBV7-4 to TRBJ1-2, with a weak D call TRBD1 (5 bases). The CDR3 consists of 16 residues. The germline CDR1 and CDR2 sequences are SGHVT and SQSDAQ. Trimming pared 5 bases from V and 6 bases from J, leaving 22 bases between. The CDR3 is CASSPDVAQWGDGYTF. The DNA of the CDR3 is TGTGCCAGCAGCCCAGACGTCGCACAGTGGGGGGATGGCTACACCTTC.

The rearrangement uses TRBV6-5 and TRBJ1-1, with no clear D. V lost 5 bases and J lost 5, with 18 bases in between. Germline CDR1 and CDR2: MNHEY and SVGAGI. The CDR3 is 15 residues long. The CDR3 coding sequence is TGTGCCAGCAGTCCCTCCACGAGGGCATGGACTGAAGCTTTCTTT. Translating gives CASSPSTRAWTEAFF.